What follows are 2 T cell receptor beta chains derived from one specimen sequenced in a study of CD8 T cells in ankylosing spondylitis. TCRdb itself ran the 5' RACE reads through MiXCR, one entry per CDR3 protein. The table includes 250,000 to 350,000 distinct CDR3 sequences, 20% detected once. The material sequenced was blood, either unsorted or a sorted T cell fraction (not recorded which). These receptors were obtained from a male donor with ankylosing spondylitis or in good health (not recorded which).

The CDR3 nucleotides read TGTGCCAGCAGCCAAGTTCCAGCGGGGGAGCTGTTTTTT. Translating gives CASSQVPAGELFF. The V gene is TRBV3-1, the J gene TRBJ2-2; D is unresolved. The CDR3 length is 13 residues. Trimming left V 1 base short and J 8 bases short, with 8 bases between. Germline V gene lookup returns CDR1 LGHDT and CDR2 YNNKEL (reference sequence).

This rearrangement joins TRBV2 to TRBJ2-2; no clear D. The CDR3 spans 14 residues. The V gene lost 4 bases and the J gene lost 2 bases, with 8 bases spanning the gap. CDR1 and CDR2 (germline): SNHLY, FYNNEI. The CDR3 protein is CASSVVRNTGELFF. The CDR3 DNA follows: TGTGCCAGCAGTGTCGTCAGAAACACCGGGGAGCTGTTTTTT.